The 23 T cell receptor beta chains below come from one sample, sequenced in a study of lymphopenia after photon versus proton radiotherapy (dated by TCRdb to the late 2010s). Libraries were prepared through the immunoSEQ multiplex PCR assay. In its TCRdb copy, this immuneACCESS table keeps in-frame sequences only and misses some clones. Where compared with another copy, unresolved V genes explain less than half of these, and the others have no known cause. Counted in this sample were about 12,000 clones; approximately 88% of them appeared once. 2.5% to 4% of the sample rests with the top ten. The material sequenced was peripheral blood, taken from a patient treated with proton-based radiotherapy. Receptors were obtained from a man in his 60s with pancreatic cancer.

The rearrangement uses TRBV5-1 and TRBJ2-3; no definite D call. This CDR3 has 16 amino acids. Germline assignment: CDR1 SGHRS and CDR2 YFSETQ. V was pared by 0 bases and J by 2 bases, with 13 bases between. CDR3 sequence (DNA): TGCGCCAGCAGCTTGGCCGCTGCGACGTACACAGATACGCAGTATTTT. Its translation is CASSLAAATYTDTQYF.

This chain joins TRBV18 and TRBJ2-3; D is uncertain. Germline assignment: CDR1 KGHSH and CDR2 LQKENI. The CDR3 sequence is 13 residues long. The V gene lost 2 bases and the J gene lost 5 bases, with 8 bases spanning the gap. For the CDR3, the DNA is TGTGCCAGCTCACCAAGGGTTGGAGATACGCAGTATTTT. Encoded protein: CASSPRVGDTQYF.

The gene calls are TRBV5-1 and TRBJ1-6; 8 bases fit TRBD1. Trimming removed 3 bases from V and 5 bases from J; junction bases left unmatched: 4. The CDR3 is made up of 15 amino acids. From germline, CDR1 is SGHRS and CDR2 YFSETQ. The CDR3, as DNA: TGCGCCAGCAGCTCGACAGGGGCGAATAATTCACCCCTCCACTTT. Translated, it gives CASSSTGANNSPLHF.

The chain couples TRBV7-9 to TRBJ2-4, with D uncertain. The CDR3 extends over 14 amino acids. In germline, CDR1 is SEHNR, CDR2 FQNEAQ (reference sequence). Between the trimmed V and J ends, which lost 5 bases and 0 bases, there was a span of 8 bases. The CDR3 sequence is CASSPTVAKNIQYF. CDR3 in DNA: TGTGCCAGCAGCCCGACTGTAGCCAAAAACATTCAGTACTTC.

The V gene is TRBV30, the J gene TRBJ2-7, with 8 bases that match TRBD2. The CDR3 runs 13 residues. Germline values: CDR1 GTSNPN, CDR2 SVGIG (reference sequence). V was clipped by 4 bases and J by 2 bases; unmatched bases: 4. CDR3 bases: TGTGCCTGGAAGGGTAGCGGGGCCTACGAGCAGTACTTC. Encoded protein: CAWKGSGAYEQYF.

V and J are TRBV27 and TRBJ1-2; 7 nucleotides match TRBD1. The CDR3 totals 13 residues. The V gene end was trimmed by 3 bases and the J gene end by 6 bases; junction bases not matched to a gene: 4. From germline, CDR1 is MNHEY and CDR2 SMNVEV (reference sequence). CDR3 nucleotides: TGTGCCAGCAGTTTTTTGACAGGGAATGGCTACACCTTC. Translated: CASSFLTGNGYTF.

CDR3 bases: TGCGCCAGCAGCTTGGCGGGGGGGTCCACCGGGGAGCTGTTTTTT. Its translation: CASSLAGGSTGELFF. The chain combines TRBV5-1 with TRBJ2-2; 8 bases are a match to TRBD2. This CDR3 has 15 amino acids. J gave up 4 bases and V 0 bases, and 2 bases lay outside the gene matches. Germline CDR1 SGHRS, CDR2 YFSETQ.

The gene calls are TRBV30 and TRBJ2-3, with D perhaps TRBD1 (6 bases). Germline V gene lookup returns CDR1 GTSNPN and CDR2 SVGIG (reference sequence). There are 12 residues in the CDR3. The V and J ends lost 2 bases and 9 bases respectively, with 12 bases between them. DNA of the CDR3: TGTGCCTGGAGTCCTGACGGGACAACGCAGTATTTT. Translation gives CAWSPDGTTQYF.

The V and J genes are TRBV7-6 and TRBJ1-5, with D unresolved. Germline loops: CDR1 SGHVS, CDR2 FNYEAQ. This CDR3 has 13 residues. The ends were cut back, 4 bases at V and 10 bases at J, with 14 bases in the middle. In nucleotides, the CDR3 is TGTGCCAGCAGCTCAGGAGAGGTTTACCCCCAGCATTTT. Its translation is CASSSGEVYPQHF. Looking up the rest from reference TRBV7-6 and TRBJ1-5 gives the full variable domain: GAGVSQSPRYKVTKRGQDVALRCDPISGHVSLYWYRQALGQGPEFLTYFNYEAQQDKSGLPNDRFSAERPEGSISTLTIQRTEQRDSAMYRCASSSGEVYPQHFGDGTRLSIL.

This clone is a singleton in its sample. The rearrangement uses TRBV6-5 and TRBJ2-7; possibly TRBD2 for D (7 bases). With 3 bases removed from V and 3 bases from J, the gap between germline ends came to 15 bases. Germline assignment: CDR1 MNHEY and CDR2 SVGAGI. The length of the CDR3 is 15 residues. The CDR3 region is CASSYYGGPYYEQYF. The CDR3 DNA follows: TGTGCCAGCAGTTATTACGGGGGGCCCTACTACGAGCAGTACTTC.

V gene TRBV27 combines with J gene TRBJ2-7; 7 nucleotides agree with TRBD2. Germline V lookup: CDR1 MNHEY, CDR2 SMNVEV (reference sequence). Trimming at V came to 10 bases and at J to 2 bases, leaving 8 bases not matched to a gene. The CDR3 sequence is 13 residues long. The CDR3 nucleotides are TGTGCCACTCGACGCGGGAGTACCTACGAGCAGTACTTC. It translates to CATRRGSTYEQYF.

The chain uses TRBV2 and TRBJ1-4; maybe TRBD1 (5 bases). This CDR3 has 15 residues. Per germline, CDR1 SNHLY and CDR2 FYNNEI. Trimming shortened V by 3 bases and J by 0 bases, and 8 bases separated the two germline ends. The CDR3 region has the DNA TGTGCCAGCAGTGATGGGGCTGCAACTAATGAAAAACTGTTTTTT. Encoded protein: CASSDGAATNEKLFF.

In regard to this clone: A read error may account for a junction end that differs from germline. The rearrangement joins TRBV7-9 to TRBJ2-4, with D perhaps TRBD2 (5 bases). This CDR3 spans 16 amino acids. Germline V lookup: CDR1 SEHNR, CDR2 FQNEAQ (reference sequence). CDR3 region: CVSSPDGILAKNIQYF. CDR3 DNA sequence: TGTGTCAGCAGCCCAGACGGGATCCTAGCCAAAAACATTCAGTACTTC.

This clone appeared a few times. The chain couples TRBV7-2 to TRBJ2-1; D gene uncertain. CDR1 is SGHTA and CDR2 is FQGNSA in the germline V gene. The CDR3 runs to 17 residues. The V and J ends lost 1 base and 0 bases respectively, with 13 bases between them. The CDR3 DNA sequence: TGTGCCAGCAGCTTAGTGGGTAGTCCCAGCTCCTACAATGAGCAGTTCTTC. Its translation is CASSLVGSPSSYNEQFF.

DNA of the CDR3: TGTGCCAGCAGTCTCCTCGGCCCGACTAAACAGCCCCAGCATTTT. It specifies CASSLLGPTKQPQHF. The V call is TRBV28, the J call TRBJ1-5; D is ambiguous. V shed 5 bases and J shed 7 bases, with 18 bases lying between them. This CDR3 has 15 residues. Germline assignment: CDR1 MDHEN and CDR2 SYDVKM.

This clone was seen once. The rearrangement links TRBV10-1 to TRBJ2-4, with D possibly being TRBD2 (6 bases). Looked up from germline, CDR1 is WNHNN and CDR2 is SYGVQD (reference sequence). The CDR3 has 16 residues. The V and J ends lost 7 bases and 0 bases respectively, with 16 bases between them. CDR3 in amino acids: CASNHRTGVAKNIQYF. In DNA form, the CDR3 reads TGCGCCAGCAACCATCGGACGGGGGTAGCCAAAAACATTCAGTACTTC.

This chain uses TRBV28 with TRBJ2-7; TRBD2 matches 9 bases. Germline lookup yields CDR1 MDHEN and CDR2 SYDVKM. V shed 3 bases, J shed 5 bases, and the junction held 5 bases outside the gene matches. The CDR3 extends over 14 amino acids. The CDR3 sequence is CASSFGGRAHEQYF. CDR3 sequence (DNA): TGTGCCAGCAGTTTCGGCGGGAGGGCCCACGAGCAGTACTTC. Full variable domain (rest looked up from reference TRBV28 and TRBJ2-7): DVKVTQSSRYLVKRTGEKVFLECVQDMDHENMFWYRQDPGLGLRLIYFSYDVKMKEKGDIPEGYSVSREKKERFSLILESASTNQTSMYLCASSFGGRAHEQYFGPGTRLTVT.

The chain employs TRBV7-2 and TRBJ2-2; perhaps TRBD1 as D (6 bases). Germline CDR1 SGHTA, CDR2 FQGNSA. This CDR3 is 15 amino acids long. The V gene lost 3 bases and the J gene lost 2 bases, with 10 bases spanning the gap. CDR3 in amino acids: CASSFGTTNTGELFF. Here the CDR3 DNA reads TGTGCCAGCAGCTTCGGGACAACCAACACCGGGGAGCTGTTTTTT.

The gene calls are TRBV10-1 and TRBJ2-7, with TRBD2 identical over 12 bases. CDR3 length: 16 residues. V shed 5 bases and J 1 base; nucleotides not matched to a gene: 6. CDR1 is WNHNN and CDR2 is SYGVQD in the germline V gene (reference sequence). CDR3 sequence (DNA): TGCGCCAGCAGTTCCAAGACTAGCGGGGGTTCCTACGAGCAGTACTTC. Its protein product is CASSSKTSGGSYEQYF.

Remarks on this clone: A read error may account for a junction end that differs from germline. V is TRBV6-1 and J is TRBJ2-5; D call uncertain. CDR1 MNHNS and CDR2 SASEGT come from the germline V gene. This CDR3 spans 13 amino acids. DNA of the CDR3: TGTGCCAGCACCCTAACGTTACAAGGGACCCAGTACTTC. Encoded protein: CASTLTLQGTQYF.

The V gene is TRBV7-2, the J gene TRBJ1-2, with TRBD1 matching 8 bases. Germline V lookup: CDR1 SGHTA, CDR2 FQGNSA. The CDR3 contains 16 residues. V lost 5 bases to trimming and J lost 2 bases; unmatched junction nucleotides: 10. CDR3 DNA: TGTGCCAGCAGCCAAGTCAGGACAGGGCCAAACTATGGCTACACCTTC. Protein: CASSQVRTGPNYGYTF.

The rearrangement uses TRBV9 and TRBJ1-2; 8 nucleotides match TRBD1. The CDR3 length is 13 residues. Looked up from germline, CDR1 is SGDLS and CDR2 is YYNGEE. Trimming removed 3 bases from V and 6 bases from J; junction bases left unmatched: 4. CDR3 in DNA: TGTGCCAGCAGCGGGACAGGGAAAGATGGCTACACCTTC. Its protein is CASSGTGKDGYTF.

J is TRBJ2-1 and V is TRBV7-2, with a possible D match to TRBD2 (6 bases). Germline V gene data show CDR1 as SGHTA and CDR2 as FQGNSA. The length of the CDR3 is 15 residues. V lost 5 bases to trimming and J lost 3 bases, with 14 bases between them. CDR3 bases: TGTGCCAGCAGCCACGGGCGCGGGGTCTACAATGAGCAGTTCTTC. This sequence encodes CASSHGRGVYNEQFF.